The rows below give T cell receptor beta chains drawn from one sample of a study of Ad26.COV2.S vaccination and SARS-CoV-2 variants. Method: immunoSEQ multiplex PCR; TCRdb's copy keeps in-frame clones and lacks some. The table shows hundreds of thousands of clones, with roughly nine tenths occurring only once. Sequenced material: peripheral blood, taken in a trial of Ad26.COV2.S vaccine versus placebo. The receptors stem from a person between 18 and 65 years old who received the Ad26.COV2.S COVID-19 vaccine or a placebo. Both conserved end residues are part of each CDR3. A D gene is named only where the DNA matches it firmly. Size is omitted from some rows. Given values are once, few, many or a class for expanded clones.

>TRBV18|TRBD1|NA|TRBJ2-1
TGTGCCAGCTCACCACCGTCCTGGACAGGGAACAATGAGCAGTTCTTC
CASSPPSWTGNNEQFF
>TRBV5-1|TRBD1|once|TRBJ2-4
TGCGCCAGTTCCCCGGGACAGGGATTTGACATTCAGTACTTC
CASSPGQGFDIQYF
>TRBV4-2|NA|NA|TRBJ2-7
TGTGCCAGCAGCCAAGAAGGTCTGGGAACCTACGAGCAGTACTTC
CASSQEGLGTYEQYF
>TRBV4-2|TRBD1|NA|TRBJ1-4
TGTGCCAGCAGCCAACTTCCGGGACAGGGGTTAGCTACTAATGAAAAACTGTTTTTT
CASSQLPGQGLATNEKLFF
>TRBV3-1/TRBV3-2|NA|NA|TRBJ1-2
TGTGCCAGCAAGGGGACAAGTTATGGCTACACCTTC
CASKGTSYGYTF
>TRBV6-1|TRBD2|once|TRBJ2-7
TGTGCCAGCAGCAGACTAGCGGGGGCAATCTACGAGCAGTACTTC
CASSRLAGAIYEQYF
>TRBV9|TRBD1|NA|TRBJ1-5
TGTGCCAGCAGCGAGGGGACAGGGGATCAGCCCCAGCATTTT
CASSEGTGDQPQHF
>TRBV3-1/TRBV3-2|NA|NA|TRBJ1-5
TGTGCCAGCAGCCATACCCTTTCCCAGCCCCAGCATTTT
CASSHTLSQPQHF
>TRBV24-1|TRBD1|NA|TRBJ2-2
TGTGCCACCGGGGGGGACAGGGACACCGGGGAGCTGTTTTTT
CATGGDRDTGELFF
>TRBV7-9|NA|NA|TRBJ2-1
TGTGCCAGCAGCTTTGTTGGATGGGGGCAGTTCTTC
CASSFVGWGQFF
>TRBV2|NA|NA|TRBJ1-5
TGTGCCAGCAGTGACCGACAGTACAATCAGCCCCAGCATTTT
CASSDRQYNQPQHF